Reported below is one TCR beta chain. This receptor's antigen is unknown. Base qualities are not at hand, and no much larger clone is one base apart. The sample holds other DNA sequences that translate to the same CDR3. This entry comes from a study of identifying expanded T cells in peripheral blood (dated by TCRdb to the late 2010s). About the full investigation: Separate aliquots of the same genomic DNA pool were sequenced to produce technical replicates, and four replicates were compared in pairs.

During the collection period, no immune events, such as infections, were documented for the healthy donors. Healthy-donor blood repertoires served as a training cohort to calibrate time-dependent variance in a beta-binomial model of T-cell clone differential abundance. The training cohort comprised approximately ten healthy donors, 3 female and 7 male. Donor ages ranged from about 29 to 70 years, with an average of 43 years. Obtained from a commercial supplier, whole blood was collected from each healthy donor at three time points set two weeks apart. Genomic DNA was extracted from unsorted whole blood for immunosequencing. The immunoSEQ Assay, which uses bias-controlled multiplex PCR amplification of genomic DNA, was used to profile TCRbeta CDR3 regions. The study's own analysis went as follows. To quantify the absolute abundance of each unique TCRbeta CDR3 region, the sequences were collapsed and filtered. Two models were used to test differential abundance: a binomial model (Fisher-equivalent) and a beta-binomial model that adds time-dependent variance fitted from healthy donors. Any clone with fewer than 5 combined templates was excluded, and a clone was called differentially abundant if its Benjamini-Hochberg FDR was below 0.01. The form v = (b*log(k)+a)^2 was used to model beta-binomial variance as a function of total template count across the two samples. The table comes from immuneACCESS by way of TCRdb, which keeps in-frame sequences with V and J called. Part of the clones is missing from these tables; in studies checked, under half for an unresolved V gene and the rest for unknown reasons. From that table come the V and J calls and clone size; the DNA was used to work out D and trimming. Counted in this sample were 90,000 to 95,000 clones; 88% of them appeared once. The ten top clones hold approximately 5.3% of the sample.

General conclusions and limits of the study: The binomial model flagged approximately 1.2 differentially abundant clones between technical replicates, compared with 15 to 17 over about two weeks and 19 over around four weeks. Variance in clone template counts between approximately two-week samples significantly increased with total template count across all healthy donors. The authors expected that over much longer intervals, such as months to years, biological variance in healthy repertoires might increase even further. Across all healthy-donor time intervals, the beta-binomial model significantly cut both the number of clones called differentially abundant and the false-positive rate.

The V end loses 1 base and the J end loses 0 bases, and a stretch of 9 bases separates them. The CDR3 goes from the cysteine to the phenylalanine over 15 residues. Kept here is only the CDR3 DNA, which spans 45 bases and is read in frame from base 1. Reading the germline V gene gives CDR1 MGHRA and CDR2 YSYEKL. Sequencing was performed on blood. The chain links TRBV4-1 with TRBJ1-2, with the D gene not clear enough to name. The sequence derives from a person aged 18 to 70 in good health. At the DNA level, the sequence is TGCGCCAGCAGCCAAGGAGGCGCCACTAACTATGGCTACACCTTC. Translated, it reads CASSQGGATNYGYTF.